A selection of T cell receptor beta chains follows, all from one sample in a study of cytomegalovirus exposure and HLA in healthy donors. Assay used: immunoSEQ multiplex PCR; TCRdb lists only in-frame clones, some missing. The sample has under 150,000 clones; about 61% are singletons. The sequencing sample was made of PBMCs. Source of these receptors: a man in his late teens or twenties in good health and CMV-seropositive. Both conserved end residues are part of each CDR3. D genes are given only for firm matches. Clone size is not always given. Where it is, it says once, few, many or a class for expanded clones.

size: .; D: .; J: TRBJ2-6; V: TRBV6-6; DNA: TGTGCCAGCAGTTACAAATCTACTGGGGCCAACGTCCTGACTTTC; CDR3: CASSYKSTGANVLTF
size: .; D: .; J: TRBJ2-7; V: TRBV28; DNA: TGTGCCAGCAGTGCCGCGACAACTGCCGAGCAGTACTTC; CDR3: CASSAATTAEQYF
size: .; D: TRBD1; J: TRBJ1-4; V: TRBV6-5; DNA: TGTGCCAGCAGGACAGGGGCTCGAGAAAAACTGTTTTTT; CDR3: CASRTGAREKLFF
size: once; D: .; J: TRBJ2-5; V: TRBV6-6; DNA: TGTGCCAGCAGTTACCCGGGACAAGAGACCCAGTACTTC; CDR3: CASSYPGQETQYF
size: .; D: .; J: TRBJ2-7; V: TRBV5-1; DNA: TGCGCCAGCAGCCCGGGGTGGGAGCAGTACTTC; CDR3: CASSPGWEQYF
size: .; D: TRBD1; J: TRBJ2-2; V: TRBV5-1; DNA: TGCGCCAGCACGAAGGGGGCTATTAGGAGAACGAACACCGGGGAGCTGTTTTTT; CDR3: CASTKGAIRRTNTGELFF
size: .; D: .; J: TRBJ1-4; V: TRBV7-8; DNA: TGTGCCAGCAGCTTTAATCATGAAAAACTGTTTTTT; CDR3: CASSFNHEKLFF
size: .; D: .; J: TRBJ2-5; V: TRBV11-2; DNA: TGTGCCAGCAGCCGGCCGGGAGAGACCCAGTACTTC; CDR3: CASSRPGETQYF
size: .; D: .; J: TRBJ1-1; V: TRBV6-5; DNA: TGTGCCAGCAGTTACGATAGGGGGTCGAACACTGAAGCTTTCTTT; CDR3: CASSYDRGSNTEAFF
size: .; D: TRBD1; J: TRBJ1-2; V: TRBV9; DNA: TGTGCCAGCAGCGTTCAGGGGGGAGATGGCTACACCTTC; CDR3: CASSVQGGDGYTF
size: .; D: TRBD1; J: TRBJ1-3; V: TRBV7-6; DNA: TGTGCCAGCAGCTTAGGATCCGGGACAGGGGGCCCAAGAGCGAACACCATATATTTT; CDR3: CASSLGSGTGGPRANTIYF
size: .; D: .; J: TRBJ2-5; V: TRBV5-1; DNA: TGCGCCAGCAGCTTGGGAGGTTTGGAGACCCAGTACTTC; CDR3: CASSLGGLETQYF
size: .; D: .; J: TRBJ2-2; V: TRBV11-3; DNA: TGTGCCAGCAGCCTCACGTACAGGGTAGGGACCGGGGAGCTGTTTTTT; CDR3: CASSLTYRVGTGELFF
size: once; D: .; J: TRBJ1-5; V: TRBV25-1; DNA: TGTGCCAGCAGTGACCGAGGGCCCGGGCCCCAGCATTTT; CDR3: CASSDRGPGPQHF
size: .; D: TRBD2; J: TRBJ2-1; V: TRBV7-2; DNA: TGTGCCAGCAGCTTAGTAGGGACTAGCGGGGGCCGAACCAATGAGCAGTTCTTC; CDR3: CASSLVGTSGGRTNEQFF
size: few; D: TRBD2; J: TRBJ2-3; V: TRBV2; DNA: TGTGCCAGCAGCCTAGGGACTAGAGGAGATACGCAGTATTTT; CDR3: CASSLGTRGDTQYF
size: few; D: TRBD2; J: TRBJ2-1; V: TRBV28; DNA: TGTGCCAGCAGGGGACTAGCGGGGGGGCCGGGCCAGTTCTTC; CDR3: CASRGLAGGPGQFF
size: .; D: .; J: TRBJ2-5; V: TRBV10-3; DNA: TGTGCCATCGGGGCAGGCGGTGCCCCAGGAGAGACCCAGTACTTC; CDR3: CAIGAGGAPGETQYF
size: .; D: TRBD2; J: TRBJ2-3; V: TRBV6-5; DNA: TGTGCCAGTCGGGATATAGCGGGGGGGCTCACTACGCAGTATTTT; CDR3: CASRDIAGGLTTQYF
size: .; D: .; J: TRBJ2-5; V: TRBV10-3; DNA: TGTGCCATCGGCCGGGGAGAGACCCAGTACTTC; CDR3: CAIGRGETQYF
size: .; D: TRBD1; J: TRBJ1-1; V: TRBV19; DNA: TGTGCCATCGCGGATGAGGGGGCAAGGACTGAAGCTTTCTTT; CDR3: CAIADEGARTEAFF
size: few; D: TRBD1; J: TRBJ1-4; V: TRBV7-9; DNA: TGTGCCAGCAGCCCCGACAGGGGAGGTTCAATTCGAGAAAAACTGTTTTTT; CDR3: CASSPDRGGSIREKLFF
size: few; D: .; J: TRBJ1-2; V: TRBV5-4; DNA: TGTGCCAGCAACCTGATCTCCGGGTATGGCTACACCTTC; CDR3: CASNLISGYGYTF
size: .; D: TRBD1; J: TRBJ1-1; V: TRBV29-1; DNA: TGCAGCGCCAGACAGGGTATGAACACTGAAGCTTTCTTT; CDR3: CSARQGMNTEAFF
size: once; D: TRBD2; J: TRBJ2-1; V: TRBV7-9; DNA: TGTGCCAGCAGCATTAGCGGGGGACCCGCCTACAATGAGCAGTTCTTC; CDR3: CASSISGGPAYNEQFF
size: few; D: TRBD1; J: TRBJ2-2; V: TRBV25-1; DNA: TGTGCCAGCGGAGACAGGGGGCCCACCGGGGAGCTGTTTTTT; CDR3: CASGDRGPTGELFF
size: few; D: TRBD1; J: TRBJ2-7; V: TRBV7-9; DNA: TGTGCCAGCAGCCGACAGGGGTACTACGAGCAGTACTTC; CDR3: CASSRQGYYEQYF
size: .; D: .; J: TRBJ2-1; V: TRBV6-4; DNA: TGTGCCAGCAGTGATACGGGTTCCGACTACAATGAGCAGTTCTTC; CDR3: CASSDTGSDYNEQFF
size: .; D: .; J: TRBJ2-3; V: TRBV20-1; DNA: TGCAGTGCTAGTCTCTCGGATACGCAGTATTTT; CDR3: CSASLSDTQYF
size: .; D: TRBD1; J: TRBJ1-3; V: TRBV4-2; DNA: TGTGCCAGCAGCCTCGACAGGGACTCTGGAAACACCATATATTTT; CDR3: CASSLDRDSGNTIYF
size: .; D: .; J: TRBJ1-1; V: TRBV19; DNA: TGTGCCAGTAGTATGGACACCGGTGGAACTTTCTTT; CDR3: CASSMDTGGTFF
size: .; D: .; J: TRBJ2-5; V: TRBV19; DNA: TGTGCCAGTACTACAGGGTACCAAGAGACCCAGTACTTC; CDR3: CASTTGYQETQYF
size: few; D: .; J: TRBJ2-5; V: TRBV5-1; DNA: TGCGCCAGCAGCTTAGGACACCGCGGAGAGACCCAGTACTTC; CDR3: CASSLGHRGETQYF
size: .; D: .; J: TRBJ2-3; V: TRBV6-1; DNA: TGTGCCAGCAGTGAAGCGCGGGATACGCAGTATTTT; CDR3: CASSEARDTQYF
size: few; D: TRBD1; J: TRBJ2-1; V: TRBV6-6; DNA: TGTGCCAGCAGACAGGGGAAGGGTAATGAGCAGTTCTTC; CDR3: CASRQGKGNEQFF
size: once; D: TRBD1; J: TRBJ2-5; V: TRBV19; DNA: TGTGCCAGTAGCGACAGGGACCAAGAGACCCAGTACTTC; CDR3: CASSDRDQETQYF
size: .; D: TRBD2; J: TRBJ2-3; V: TRBV4-1; DNA: TGCGCCAGCAGCCAACCGACTAGCGGGGGGGCCAAGTATACGCAGTATTTT; CDR3: CASSQPTSGGAKYTQYF
size: .; D: TRBD1; J: TRBJ2-5; V: TRBV5-6; DNA: TGTGCCAGCAGCACCTCCGACAGGGAAGAGACCCAGTACTTC; CDR3: CASSTSDREETQYF
size: .; D: .; J: TRBJ1-4; V: TRBV5-1; DNA: TGCGCCAGCAGCTTCACGCCTGCTAGAACTAATGAAAAACTGTTTTTT; CDR3: CASSFTPARTNEKLFF
size: .; D: TRBD2; J: TRBJ2-2; V: TRBV5-1; DNA: TGCGCCAGCAGCCGACTAGCGGGGAACACCGGGGAGCTGTTTTTT; CDR3: CASSRLAGNTGELFF
size: once; D: .; J: TRBJ2-7; V: TRBV4-2; DNA: TGTGCCAGCAGCCAACCTCCGGGCGAGCAGTACTTC; CDR3: CASSQPPGEQYF
size: once; D: TRBD1; J: TRBJ2-5; V: TRBV5-1; DNA: TGCGCCAGCAGCTTATGGGACAGGGGAACTTCAGAGACCCAGTACTTC; CDR3: CASSLWDRGTSETQYF
size: .; D: .; J: TRBJ2-7; V: TRBV4-1; DNA: TGCGCCAGCAGCCAAGTGGGGCAGGGTGGCTCCTACGAGCAGTACTTC; CDR3: CASSQVGQGGSYEQYF
size: .; D: TRBD2; J: TRBJ2-3; V: TRBV9; DNA: TGTGCCAGCAGCGTTAGCGGGACCTCAGGAGATACGCAGTATTTT; CDR3: CASSVSGTSGDTQYF
size: few; D: .; J: TRBJ1-1; V: TRBV5-5; DNA: TGTGCCAGCAGCTTGGCTTGGGCCTCGCCTGAAGCTTTCTTT; CDR3: CASSLAWASPEAFF
size: .; D: .; J: TRBJ1-2; V: TRBV7-9; DNA: TGTGCCAGCAGCTTGGTGACGGGCTATGGCTACACCTTC; CDR3: CASSLVTGYGYTF
size: few; D: .; J: TRBJ1-6; V: TRBV14; DNA: TGTGCCAGCAGCCAGGGGGGTCTCCTCCACTTT; CDR3: CASSQGGLLHF
size: .; D: .; J: TRBJ2-7; V: TRBV27; DNA: TGTGCCAGCAGTCCCGTAACAGGGTCCTACGAGCAGTACTTC; CDR3: CASSPVTGSYEQYF
size: .; D: TRBD1; J: TRBJ2-7; V: TRBV4-1; DNA: TGCGCCAGCAGCCAACCCGGACAGGGACTGGGAGAGCAGTACTTC; CDR3: CASSQPGQGLGEQYF
size: .; D: .; J: TRBJ1-6; V: TRBV15; DNA: TGTGCCACCAGCAGAGGAGGACAGTTAAGCTCCTATAATTCACCCCTCCACTTT; CDR3: CATSRGGQLSSYNSPLHF
size: few; D: TRBD2; J: TRBJ2-7; V: TRBV27; DNA: TGTGCCAGCAGTTTCCGCGGGGGGGTAACCTACGAGCAGTACTTC; CDR3: CASSFRGGVTYEQYF
size: .; D: .; J: TRBJ1-2; V: TRBV19; DNA: TGTGCCATAGGGGGGGGGCGCCGATATATGGGATATGGCTACACCTTC; CDR3: CAIGGGRRYMGYGYTF
size: few; D: .; J: TRBJ2-7; V: TRBV6-1; DNA: TGTGCCAGCAGTCTGAGCGGCGAGCAGTACTTC; CDR3: CASSLSGEQYF
size: .; D: .; J: TRBJ1-4; V: TRBV29-1; DNA: TGCAGCGTTGGAGAGAGTAATAGAGAAAAACTGTTTTTT; CDR3: CSVGESNREKLFF
size: .; D: TRBD1; J: TRBJ1-6; V: TRBV7-8; DNA: TGTGCCAGCAGCACCGGACAGGGGCTGTATAATTCACCCCTCCACTTT; CDR3: CASSTGQGLYNSPLHF
size: .; D: .; J: TRBJ1-5; V: TRBV5-1; DNA: TGCGCCAGCAGCTACAGTGCGGGGCAGCCCCAGCATTTT; CDR3: CASSYSAGQPQHF
size: .; D: .; J: TRBJ1-2; V: TRBV19; DNA: TGTGCCAGTACTGGGAGTACTTATGGCTACACCTTC; CDR3: CASTGSTYGYTF
size: .; D: TRBD1; J: TRBJ2-1; V: TRBV5-1; DNA: TGCGCCAGCAGCTTGGCCACCGGGACAGCTCCATTTTGGTTCTTC; CDR3: CASSLATGTAPFWFF